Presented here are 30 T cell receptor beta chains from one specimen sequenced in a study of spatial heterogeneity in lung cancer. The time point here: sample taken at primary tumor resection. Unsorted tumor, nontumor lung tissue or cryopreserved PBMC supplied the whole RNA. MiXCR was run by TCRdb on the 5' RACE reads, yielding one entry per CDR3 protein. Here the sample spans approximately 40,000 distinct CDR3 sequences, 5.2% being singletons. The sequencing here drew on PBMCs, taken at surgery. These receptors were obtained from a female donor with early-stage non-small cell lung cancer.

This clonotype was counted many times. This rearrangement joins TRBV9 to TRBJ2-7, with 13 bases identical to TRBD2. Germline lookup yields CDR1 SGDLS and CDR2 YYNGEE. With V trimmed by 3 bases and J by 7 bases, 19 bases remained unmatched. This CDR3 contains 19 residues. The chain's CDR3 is CASSAHPGGLAGPPVEQYF. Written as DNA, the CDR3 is TGTGCCAGCAGCGCTCACCCAGGGGGACTAGCGGGGCCCCCTGTTGAGCAGTACTTC.

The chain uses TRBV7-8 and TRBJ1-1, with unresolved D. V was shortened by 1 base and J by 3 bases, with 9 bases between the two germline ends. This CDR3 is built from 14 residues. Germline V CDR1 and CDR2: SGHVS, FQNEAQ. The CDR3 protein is CASSLGLLYTEAFF. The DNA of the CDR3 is TGTGCCAGCAGCTTAGGACTGCTCTACACTGAAGCTTTCTTT.

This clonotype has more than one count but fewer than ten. CDR3 bases: TGTGCCAGCTCACTGGAAGCGGGGGGTTGGTACCAAGAGACCCAGTACTTC. This sequence encodes CASSLEAGGWYQETQYF. V gene TRBV18 combines with J gene TRBJ2-5; 9 bases agree with TRBD2. The junction had 9 bases not matched to a gene; V was cut back by 4 bases and J by 0 bases. The CDR3 extends over 17 amino acids. Germline assignment: CDR1 KGHSH and CDR2 LQKENI.

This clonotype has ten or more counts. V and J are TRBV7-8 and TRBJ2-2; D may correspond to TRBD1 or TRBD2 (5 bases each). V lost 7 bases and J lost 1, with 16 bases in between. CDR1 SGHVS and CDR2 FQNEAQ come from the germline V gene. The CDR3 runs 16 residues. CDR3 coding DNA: TGTGCCAGCACCACTAGTGGGGCGGGGAACACCGGGGAGCTGTTTTTT. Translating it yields CASTTSGAGNTGELFF. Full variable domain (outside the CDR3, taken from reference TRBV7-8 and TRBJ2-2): GAGVSQSPRYKVAKRGQDVALRCDPISGHVSLFWYQQALGQGPEFLTYFQNEAQLDKSGLPSDRFFAERPEGSVSTLKIQRTQQEDSAVYLCASTTSGAGNTGELFFGEGSRLTVL.

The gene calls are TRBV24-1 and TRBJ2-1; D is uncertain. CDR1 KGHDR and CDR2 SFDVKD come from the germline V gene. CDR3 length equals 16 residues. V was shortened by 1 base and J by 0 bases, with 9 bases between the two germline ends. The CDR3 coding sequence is TGTGCCACCAGTGATTTCCCGGAGAGCTCCTACAATGAGCAGTTCTTC. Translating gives CATSDFPESSYNEQFF.

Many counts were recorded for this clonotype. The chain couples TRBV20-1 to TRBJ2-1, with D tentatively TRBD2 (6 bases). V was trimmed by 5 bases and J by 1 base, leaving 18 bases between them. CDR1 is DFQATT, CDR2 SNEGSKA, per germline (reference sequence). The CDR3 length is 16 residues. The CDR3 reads CSAGSRTEGSYNEQFF. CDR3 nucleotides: TGCAGTGCTGGCTCTCGGACGGAGGGATCCTACAATGAGCAGTTCTTC.

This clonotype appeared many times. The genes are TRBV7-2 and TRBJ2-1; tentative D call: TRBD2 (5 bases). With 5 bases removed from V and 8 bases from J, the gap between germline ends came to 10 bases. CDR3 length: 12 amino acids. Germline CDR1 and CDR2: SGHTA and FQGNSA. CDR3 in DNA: TGTGCCAGCAGCAGATGGGGAGATGAGCAGTTCTTC. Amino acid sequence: CASSRWGDEQFF.

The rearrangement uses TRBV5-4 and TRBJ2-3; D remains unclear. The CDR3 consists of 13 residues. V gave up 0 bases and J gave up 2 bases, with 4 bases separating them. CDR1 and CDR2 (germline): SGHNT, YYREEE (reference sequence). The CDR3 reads CASSLGYTDTQYF. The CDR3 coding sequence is TGTGCCAGCAGCTTGGGGTACACAGATACGCAGTATTTT. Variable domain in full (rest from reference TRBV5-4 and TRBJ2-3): ETGVTQSPTHLIKTRGQQVTLRCSSQSGHNTVSWYQQALGQGPQFIFQYYREEENGRGNFPPRFSGLQFPNYSSELNVNALELDDSALYLCASSLGYTDTQYFGPGTRLTVL.

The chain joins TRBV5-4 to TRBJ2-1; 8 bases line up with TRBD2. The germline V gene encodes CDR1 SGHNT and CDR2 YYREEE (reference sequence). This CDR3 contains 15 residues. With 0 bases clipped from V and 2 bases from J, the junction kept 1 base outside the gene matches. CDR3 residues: CASSLGTSTYNEQFF. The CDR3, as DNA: TGTGCCAGCAGCTTGGGGACTAGCACCTACAATGAGCAGTTCTTC.

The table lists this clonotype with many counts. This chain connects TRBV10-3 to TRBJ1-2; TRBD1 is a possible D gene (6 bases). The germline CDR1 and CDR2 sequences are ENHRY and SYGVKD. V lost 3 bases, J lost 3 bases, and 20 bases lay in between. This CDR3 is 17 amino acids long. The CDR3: CAISDGRGAARDYGYTF. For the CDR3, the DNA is TGTGCCATCAGTGATGGACGGGGGGCGGCCAGGGACTATGGCTACACCTTC.

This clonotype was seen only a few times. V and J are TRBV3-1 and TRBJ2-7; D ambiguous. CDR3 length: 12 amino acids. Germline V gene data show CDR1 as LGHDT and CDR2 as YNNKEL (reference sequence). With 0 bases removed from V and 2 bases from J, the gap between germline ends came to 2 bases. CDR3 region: CASSQEPYEQYF. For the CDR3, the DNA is TGTGCCAGCAGCCAAGAACCCTACGAGCAGTACTTC.

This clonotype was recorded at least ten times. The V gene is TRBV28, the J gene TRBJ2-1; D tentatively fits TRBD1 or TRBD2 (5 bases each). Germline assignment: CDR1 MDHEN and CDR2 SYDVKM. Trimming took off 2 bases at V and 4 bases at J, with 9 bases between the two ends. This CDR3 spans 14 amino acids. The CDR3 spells CASSLVGEYNEQFF. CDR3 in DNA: TGTGCCAGCAGTTTAGTGGGGGAATACAATGAGCAGTTCTTC.

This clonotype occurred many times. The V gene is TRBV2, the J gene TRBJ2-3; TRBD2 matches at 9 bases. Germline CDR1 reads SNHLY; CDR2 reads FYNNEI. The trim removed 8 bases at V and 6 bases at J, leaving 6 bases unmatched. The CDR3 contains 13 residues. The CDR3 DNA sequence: TGTGCCAGCGCACTAGCGGGCTATGATACGCAGTATTTT. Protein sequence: CASALAGYDTQYF. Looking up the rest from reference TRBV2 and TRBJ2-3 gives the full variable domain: EPEVTQTPSHQVTQMGQEVILRCVPISNHLYFYWYRQILGQKVEFLVSFYNNEISEKSEIFDDQFSVERPDGSNFTLKIRSTKLEDSAMYFCASALAGYDTQYFGPGTRLTVL.

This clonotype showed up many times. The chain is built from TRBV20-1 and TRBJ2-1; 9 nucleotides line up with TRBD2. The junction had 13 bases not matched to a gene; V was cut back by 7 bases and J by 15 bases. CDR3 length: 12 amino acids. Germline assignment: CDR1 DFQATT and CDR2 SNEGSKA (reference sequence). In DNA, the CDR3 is TGCAGTGGTTTGGGCGGGAGGGCCACTCGGTTCTTC. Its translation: CSGLGGRATRFF.

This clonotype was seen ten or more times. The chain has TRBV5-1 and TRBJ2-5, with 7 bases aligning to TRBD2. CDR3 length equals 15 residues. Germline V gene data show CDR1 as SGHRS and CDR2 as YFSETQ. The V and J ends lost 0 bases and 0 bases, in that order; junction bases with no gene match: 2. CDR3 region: CASSLGLADQETQYF. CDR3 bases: TGCGCCAGCAGCTTGGGGCTAGCGGACCAAGAGACCCAGTACTTC.

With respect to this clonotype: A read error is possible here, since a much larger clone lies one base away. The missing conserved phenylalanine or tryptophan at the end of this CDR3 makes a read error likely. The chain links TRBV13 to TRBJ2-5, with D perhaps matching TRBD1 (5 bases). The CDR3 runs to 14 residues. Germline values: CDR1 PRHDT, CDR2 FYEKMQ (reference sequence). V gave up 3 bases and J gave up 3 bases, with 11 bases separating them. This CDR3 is CASSLVGREETQYL. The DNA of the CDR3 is TGTGCCAGCAGCTTGGTTGGCAGGGAAGAGACCCAGTACCTC.

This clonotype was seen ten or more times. The CDR3 is CAINAELDNEQFF. As DNA, the CDR3 is TGTGCCATCAACGCAGAGCTCGACAATGAGCAGTTCTTC. This sequence joins TRBV10-3 and TRBJ2-1; the D is unclear. The CDR3 runs to 13 residues. From germline, CDR1 is ENHRY and CDR2 SYGVKD. V was pared by 7 bases and J by 5 bases, with 12 bases between.

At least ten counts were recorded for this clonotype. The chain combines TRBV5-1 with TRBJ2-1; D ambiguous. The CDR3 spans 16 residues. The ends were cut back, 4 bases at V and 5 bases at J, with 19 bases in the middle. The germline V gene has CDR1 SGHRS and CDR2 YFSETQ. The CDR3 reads CASSLYSWITNNEQFF. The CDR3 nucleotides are TGCGCCAGCAGCCTGTACTCTTGGATAACTAACAATGAGCAGTTCTTC.

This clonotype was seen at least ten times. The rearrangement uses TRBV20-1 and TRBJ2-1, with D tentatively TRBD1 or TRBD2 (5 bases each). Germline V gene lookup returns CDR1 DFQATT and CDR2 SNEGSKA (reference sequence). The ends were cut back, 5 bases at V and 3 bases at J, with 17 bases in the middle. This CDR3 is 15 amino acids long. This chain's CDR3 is CSADPRVGGYNEQFF. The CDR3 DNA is TGCAGTGCTGATCCGCGGGTTGGGGGCTACAATGAGCAGTTCTTC.

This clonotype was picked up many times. The CDR3 nucleotides read TGTGCCAGCAGCCACAGCCTTAGACAGGGAGGCTATGGCTACACCTTC. This encodes CASSHSLRQGGYGYTF. This chain links TRBV12-3 or TRBV12-4 with TRBJ1-2; 7 nucleotides line up with TRBD1. The CDR3 consists of 16 residues. The V and J ends lost 6 bases and 4 bases, in that order; junction bases with no gene match: 14.

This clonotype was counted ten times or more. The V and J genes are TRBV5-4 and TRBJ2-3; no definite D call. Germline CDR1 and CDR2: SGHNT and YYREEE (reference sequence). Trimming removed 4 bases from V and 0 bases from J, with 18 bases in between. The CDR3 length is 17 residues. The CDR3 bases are TGTGCCAGCAGCCCCGGTGGGCACGGGCATAGCACAGATACGCAGTATTTT. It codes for CASSPGGHGHSTDTQYF.

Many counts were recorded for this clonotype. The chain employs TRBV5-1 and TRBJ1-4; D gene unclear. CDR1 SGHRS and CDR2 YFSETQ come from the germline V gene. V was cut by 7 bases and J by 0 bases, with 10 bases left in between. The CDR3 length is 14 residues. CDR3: CASAVQATNEKLFF. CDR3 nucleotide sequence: TGCGCCAGCGCCGTCCAGGCAACTAATGAAAAACTGTTTTTT. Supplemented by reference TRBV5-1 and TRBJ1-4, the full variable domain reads KAGVTQTPRYLIKTRGQQVTLSCSPISGHRSVSWYQQTPGQGLQFLFEYFSETQRNKGNFPGRFSGRQFSNSRSEMNVSTLELGDSALYLCASAVQATNEKLFFGSGTQLSVL.

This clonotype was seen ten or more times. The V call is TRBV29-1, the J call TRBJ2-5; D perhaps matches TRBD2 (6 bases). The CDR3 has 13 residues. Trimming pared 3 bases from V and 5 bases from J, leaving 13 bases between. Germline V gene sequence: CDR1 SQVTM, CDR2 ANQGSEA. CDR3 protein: CSVDWGDAETQYF. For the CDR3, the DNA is TGCAGCGTTGACTGGGGGGACGCTGAGACCCAGTACTTC.

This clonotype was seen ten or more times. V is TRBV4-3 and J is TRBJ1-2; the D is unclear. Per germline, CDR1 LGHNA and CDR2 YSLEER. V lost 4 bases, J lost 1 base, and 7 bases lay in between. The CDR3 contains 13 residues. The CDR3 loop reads CASSPGLNYGYTF. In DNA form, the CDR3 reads TGCGCCAGCAGCCCAGGACTTAACTATGGCTACACCTTC.

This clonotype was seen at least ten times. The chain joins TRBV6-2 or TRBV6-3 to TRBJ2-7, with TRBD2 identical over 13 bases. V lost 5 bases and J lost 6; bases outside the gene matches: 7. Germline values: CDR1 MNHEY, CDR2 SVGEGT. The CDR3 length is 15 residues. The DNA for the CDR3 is TGTGCCAGCAGTCTGTGGACTAGCGGGAGCGCCGAGCAGTACTTC. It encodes CASSLWTSGSAEQYF.

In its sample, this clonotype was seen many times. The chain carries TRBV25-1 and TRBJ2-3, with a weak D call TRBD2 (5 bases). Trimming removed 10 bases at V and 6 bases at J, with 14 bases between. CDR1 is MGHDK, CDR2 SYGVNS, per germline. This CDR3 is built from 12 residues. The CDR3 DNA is TGTGCCACCAGCAGTCCGGGGGATACGCAGTATTTT. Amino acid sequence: CATSSPGDTQYF.

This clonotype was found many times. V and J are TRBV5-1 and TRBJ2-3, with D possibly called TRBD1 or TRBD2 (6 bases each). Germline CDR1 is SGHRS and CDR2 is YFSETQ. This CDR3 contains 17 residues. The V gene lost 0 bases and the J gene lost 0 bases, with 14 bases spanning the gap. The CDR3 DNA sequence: TGCGCCAGCAGCTTGGGGACGGGGGACATTAGCACAGATACGCAGTATTTT. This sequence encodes CASSLGTGDISTDTQYF.

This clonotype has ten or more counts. CDR3 loop: CASSLNTYQETQYF. For the CDR3, the DNA is TGCGCCAGCAGCTTGAATACTTACCAAGAGACCCAGTACTTC. The rearrangement joins TRBV5-1 to TRBJ2-5; D ambiguous. The length of the CDR3 is 14 residues. Germline CDR1 SGHRS, CDR2 YFSETQ. V was shortened by 1 base and J by 0 bases, with 7 bases between the two germline ends.

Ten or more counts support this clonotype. CDR3 region: CASSQETGSFGYTF. The DNA of the CDR3 is TGTGCCAGCAGTCAGGAGACAGGTTCTTTTGGCTACACCTTC. The J gene is TRBJ1-2, the V gene TRBV2; a weak D match, TRBD1 (6 bases). V was trimmed by 5 bases and J by 7 bases, leaving 17 bases between them. The length of the CDR3 is 14 residues. Germline-derived CDR1 and CDR2 are SNHLY and FYNNEI.

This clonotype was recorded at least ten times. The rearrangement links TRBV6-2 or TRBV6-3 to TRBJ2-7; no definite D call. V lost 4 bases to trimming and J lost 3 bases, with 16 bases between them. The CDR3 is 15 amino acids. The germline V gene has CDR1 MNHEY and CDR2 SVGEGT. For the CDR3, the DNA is TGTGCCAGCAGTTTAACACTCGAGTTTTTCTACGAGCAGTACTTC. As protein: CASSLTLEFFYEQYF.